Following are 19 T cell receptor beta chains from one sample sequenced in a study of T-cell memory formation after mild COVID-19. TCRdb independently ran MiXCR on the 5' RACE reads; one entry per CDR3 protein. Of some 300,000 distinct CDR3 sequences detected, roughly 20% appear once; the ten largest clones hold roughly 23%. The sequencing sample was made of PBMCs or a T cell subset sorted from them (not recorded which). These receptors came from a man aged 18-30 years who had mild COVID-19 (a few samples of this study predate the infection). Cell type and time point are not known.

The chain carries TRBV12-3 or TRBV12-4 and TRBJ2-7; 8 bases map to TRBD2. The trim removed 5 bases at V and 6 bases at J, leaving 9 bases unmatched. CDR3 length: 14 amino acids. Here the CDR3 reads CASSRGGFGREQYF. DNA for the CDR3: TGTGCCAGCAGTCGCGGGGGGTTTGGACGCGAGCAGTACTTC.

Ten or more counts support this clonotype. This sequence joins TRBV6-2 or TRBV6-3 and TRBJ1-5; the match to TRBD1 covers 7 bases. Looked up from germline, CDR1 is MNHEY and CDR2 is SVGEGT. The ends lost 7 bases at V and 0 bases at J; junction bases unmatched: 15. This CDR3 region has 18 residues. This CDR3 is CASTSRDRLTYSNQPQHF. The CDR3 nucleotides are TGTGCCAGCACCTCCCGGGACAGACTAACGTATAGCAATCAGCCCCAGCATTTT.

The chain carries TRBV9 and TRBJ2-5; weak D call: TRBD2 (6 bases). Trimming stripped 4 bases from V and 5 bases from J, with 24 bases between. Germline V lookup: CDR1 SGDLS, CDR2 YYNGEE. The CDR3 is made up of 17 amino acids. The CDR3 region is CASSPRSTGHRGETQYF. CDR3 nucleotide sequence: TGTGCCAGCAGCCCCCGTAGCACGGGGCATCGGGGGGAGACCCAGTACTTC. Variable domain in full (rest from reference TRBV9 and TRBJ2-5): DSGVTQTPKHLITATGQRVTLRCSPRSGDLSVYWYQQSLDQGLQFLIQYYNGEERAKGNILERFSAQQFPDLHSELNLSSLELGDSALYFCASSPRSTGHRGETQYFGPGTRLLVL.

This chain connects TRBV7-2 to TRBJ1-2; D gene ambiguous. Germline lookup yields CDR1 SGHTA and CDR2 FQGNSA. Trimming cost V 4 bases and J 4 bases, with 16 bases left between them. This CDR3 contains 15 residues. The CDR3 protein is CASSSLGTDSYGYTF. The CDR3 DNA follows: TGTGCCAGCAGCTCATTGGGCACAGATTCCTATGGCTACACCTTC.

This chain joins TRBV20-1 and TRBJ1-2; weak D call: TRBD1 (6 bases). Deletions cut 1 base from V and 0 bases from J, with 9 bases between. CDR1 DFQATT and CDR2 SNEGSKA come from the germline V gene (reference sequence). This CDR3 is built from 14 residues. Here the CDR3 reads CSARGTAANYGYTF. As DNA, the CDR3 is TGCAGTGCTAGAGGGACAGCAGCTAACTATGGCTACACCTTC.

The rearrangement uses TRBV4-1 and TRBJ2-7; D not resolved. V lost 1 base to trimming and J lost 0 bases, with 13 bases between them. Germline V CDR1 and CDR2: MGHRA, YSYEKL. The CDR3 spans 16 residues. The CDR3 DNA reads as TGCGCCAGCAGCCAAGTCACCACGTTGAGCTCCTACGAGCAGTACTTC. Encoded protein: CASSQVTTLSSYEQYF.

This chain connects TRBV6-6 to TRBJ1-1; the D gene is possibly TRBD1 (5 bases). V shed 6 bases and J shed 7 bases, with 12 bases lying between them. The germline gives CDR1 MNHNY, CDR2 SVGAGI (reference sequence). CDR3 length equals 12 residues. In DNA form, the CDR3 reads TGTGCCAGCAGCCTTTCAGGGATTGAAGCTTTCTTT. Translating gives CASSLSGIEAFF.

In this sample, this clonotype turned up once. The CDR3 DNA follows: TGTGCCAGCAGCCAAGATAGTGGTGGGAACACTGAAGCTTTCTTT. Encoded protein: CASSQDSGGNTEAFF. The genes are TRBV3-1 and TRBJ1-1; D not certain. This CDR3 is built from 15 residues. Trimming stripped 0 bases from V and 1 base from J, with 9 bases between. The germline V gene encodes CDR1 LGHDT and CDR2 YNNKEL (reference sequence).

V usage is TRBV5-1 and J usage is TRBJ2-7, with TRBD1 identical over 9 bases. Germline V gene data show CDR1 as SGHRS and CDR2 as YFSETQ. V lost 4 bases, J lost 7 bases, and 6 bases stayed unmatched. The CDR3 totals 13 residues. Here the CDR3 DNA reads TGCGCCAGCAGCAACAGGGGGCCCCCGGAGCAGTACTTC. Amino acid sequence: CASSNRGPPEQYF.

This chain uses TRBV28 with TRBJ2-6; TRBD1 agrees at 11 bases. V dropped 5 bases and J dropped 4; count of bases not matched to a gene: 10. Germline V lookup: CDR1 MDHEN, CDR2 SYDVKM. The CDR3 has 18 residues. CDR3 sequence reads: CASSTYRTGGSGANVLTF. The CDR3 DNA is TGTGCCAGCAGTACCTACCGGACAGGGGGCTCCGGGGCCAACGTCCTGACTTTC.

This clonotype was seen ten or more times. The rearrangement links TRBV20-1 to TRBJ1-5, with D perhaps matching TRBD1 (5 bases). Germline loops: CDR1 DFQATT, CDR2 SNEGSKA (reference sequence). This CDR3 contains 13 residues. The V and J ends lost 6 bases and 9 bases respectively, with 18 bases between them. Here the CDR3 reads CSAHEGPGGPQHF. CDR3 DNA sequence: TGCAGTGCCCATGAGGGGCCCGGAGGGCCCCAGCATTTT.

This clonotype was seen ten or more times. This chain connects TRBV15 to TRBJ2-5; no firm D call. With 0 bases removed from V and 5 bases from J, the gap between germline ends came to 4 bases. This CDR3 has 12 residues. Germline V gene data show CDR1 as LNHNV and CDR2 as YYDKDF (reference sequence). CDR3 loop: CATSRDVETQYF. As DNA, the CDR3 is TGTGCCACCAGCAGAGATGTTGAGACCCAGTACTTC. The full variable domain, its missing parts supplied by reference TRBV15 and TRBJ2-5, is DAMVIQNPRYQVTQFGKPVTLSCSQTLNHNVMYWYQQKSSQAPKLLFHYYDKDFNNEADTPDNFQSRRPNTSFCFLDIRSPGLGDTAMYLCATSRDVETQYFGPGTRLLVL.

This clonotype was observed many times. The chain couples TRBV9 to TRBJ2-5; D is possibly TRBD1 or TRBD2 (5 bases each). The CDR3 length is 16 residues. Per the germline V gene, CDR1 is SGDLS and CDR2 is YYNGEE. V was trimmed by 0 bases and J by 5 bases, leaving 17 bases between them. CDR3 sequence (DNA): TGTGCCAGCAGCGTAGAGGGGACGGCCCTCGGGGAGACCCAGTACTTC. It yields the protein CASSVEGTALGETQYF.

V and J are TRBV10-1 and TRBJ1-1, with TRBD1 matching over 7 bases. CDR3 length: 15 residues. Per germline, CDR1 WNHNN and CDR2 SYGVQD (reference sequence). The junction had 9 bases not matched to a gene; V was cut back by 3 bases and J by 5 bases. The CDR3 nucleotides read TGCGCCAGCAGTGAAGGGAGGGGGCGATGGACTGAAGCTTTCTTT. Protein: CASSEGRGRWTEAFF.

This clonotype was detected ten times or more. The chain has TRBV5-1 and TRBJ2-7, with D maybe TRBD1 (5 bases). The CDR3 is made up of 14 amino acids. The germline V gene encodes CDR1 SGHRS and CDR2 YFSETQ. V gave up 0 bases and J gave up 5 bases, with 12 bases separating them. The CDR3 region has the DNA TGCGCCAGCAGCTTGGGGGTTATAGGGGACGAGCAGTACGTC. Its translation: CASSLGVIGDEQYV.

This clonotype appeared a few times. This sequence joins TRBV7-9 and TRBJ1-2; no clear D. Trimming took off 1 base at V and 7 bases at J, with 7 bases between the two ends. This CDR3 has 12 residues. Looked up from germline, CDR1 is SEHNR and CDR2 is FQNEAQ (reference sequence). CDR3 DNA sequence: TGTGCCAGCAGCTTAGTAAGGGTTGGCTACACCTTC. This codes for CASSLVRVGYTF.

This clonotype was found a few times. The chain uses TRBV5-6 and TRBJ2-1; 8 bases fit TRBD2. Germline V lookup: CDR1 SGHDT, CDR2 YYEEEE. Trimming took 4 bases from V and 4 from J; bases not matched to a gene: 10. This CDR3 has 16 amino acids. CDR3 DNA: TGTGCCAGCAGCATACCGGGGGGGCCGGGGTACAATGAGCAGTTCTTC. The encoded protein is CASSIPGGPGYNEQFF.

This clonotype has just a few counts. V is TRBV7-9 and J is TRBJ2-1; no definite D call. The V and J ends lost 8 bases and 6 bases respectively, with 8 bases between them. CDR1 and CDR2 from the germline V gene are SEHNR and FQNEAQ (reference sequence). This CDR3 region has 11 residues. The CDR3 sequence: CASAFRNEQFF. In nucleotides, the CDR3 is TGTGCCAGCGCTTTTCGCAATGAGCAGTTCTTC.

This clonotype has a handful of counts. This rearrangement joins TRBV27 to TRBJ2-5, with TRBD1 as a possible D gene (5 bases). V was shortened by 4 bases and J by 1 base, with 10 bases between the two germline ends. The length of the CDR3 is 14 residues. Germline V gene sequence: CDR1 MNHEY, CDR2 SMNVEV (reference sequence). CDR3 nucleotides: TGTGCCAGCAGTTCAGCTGGGGCCCAAGAGACCCAGTACTTC. It specifies CASSSAGAQETQYF.